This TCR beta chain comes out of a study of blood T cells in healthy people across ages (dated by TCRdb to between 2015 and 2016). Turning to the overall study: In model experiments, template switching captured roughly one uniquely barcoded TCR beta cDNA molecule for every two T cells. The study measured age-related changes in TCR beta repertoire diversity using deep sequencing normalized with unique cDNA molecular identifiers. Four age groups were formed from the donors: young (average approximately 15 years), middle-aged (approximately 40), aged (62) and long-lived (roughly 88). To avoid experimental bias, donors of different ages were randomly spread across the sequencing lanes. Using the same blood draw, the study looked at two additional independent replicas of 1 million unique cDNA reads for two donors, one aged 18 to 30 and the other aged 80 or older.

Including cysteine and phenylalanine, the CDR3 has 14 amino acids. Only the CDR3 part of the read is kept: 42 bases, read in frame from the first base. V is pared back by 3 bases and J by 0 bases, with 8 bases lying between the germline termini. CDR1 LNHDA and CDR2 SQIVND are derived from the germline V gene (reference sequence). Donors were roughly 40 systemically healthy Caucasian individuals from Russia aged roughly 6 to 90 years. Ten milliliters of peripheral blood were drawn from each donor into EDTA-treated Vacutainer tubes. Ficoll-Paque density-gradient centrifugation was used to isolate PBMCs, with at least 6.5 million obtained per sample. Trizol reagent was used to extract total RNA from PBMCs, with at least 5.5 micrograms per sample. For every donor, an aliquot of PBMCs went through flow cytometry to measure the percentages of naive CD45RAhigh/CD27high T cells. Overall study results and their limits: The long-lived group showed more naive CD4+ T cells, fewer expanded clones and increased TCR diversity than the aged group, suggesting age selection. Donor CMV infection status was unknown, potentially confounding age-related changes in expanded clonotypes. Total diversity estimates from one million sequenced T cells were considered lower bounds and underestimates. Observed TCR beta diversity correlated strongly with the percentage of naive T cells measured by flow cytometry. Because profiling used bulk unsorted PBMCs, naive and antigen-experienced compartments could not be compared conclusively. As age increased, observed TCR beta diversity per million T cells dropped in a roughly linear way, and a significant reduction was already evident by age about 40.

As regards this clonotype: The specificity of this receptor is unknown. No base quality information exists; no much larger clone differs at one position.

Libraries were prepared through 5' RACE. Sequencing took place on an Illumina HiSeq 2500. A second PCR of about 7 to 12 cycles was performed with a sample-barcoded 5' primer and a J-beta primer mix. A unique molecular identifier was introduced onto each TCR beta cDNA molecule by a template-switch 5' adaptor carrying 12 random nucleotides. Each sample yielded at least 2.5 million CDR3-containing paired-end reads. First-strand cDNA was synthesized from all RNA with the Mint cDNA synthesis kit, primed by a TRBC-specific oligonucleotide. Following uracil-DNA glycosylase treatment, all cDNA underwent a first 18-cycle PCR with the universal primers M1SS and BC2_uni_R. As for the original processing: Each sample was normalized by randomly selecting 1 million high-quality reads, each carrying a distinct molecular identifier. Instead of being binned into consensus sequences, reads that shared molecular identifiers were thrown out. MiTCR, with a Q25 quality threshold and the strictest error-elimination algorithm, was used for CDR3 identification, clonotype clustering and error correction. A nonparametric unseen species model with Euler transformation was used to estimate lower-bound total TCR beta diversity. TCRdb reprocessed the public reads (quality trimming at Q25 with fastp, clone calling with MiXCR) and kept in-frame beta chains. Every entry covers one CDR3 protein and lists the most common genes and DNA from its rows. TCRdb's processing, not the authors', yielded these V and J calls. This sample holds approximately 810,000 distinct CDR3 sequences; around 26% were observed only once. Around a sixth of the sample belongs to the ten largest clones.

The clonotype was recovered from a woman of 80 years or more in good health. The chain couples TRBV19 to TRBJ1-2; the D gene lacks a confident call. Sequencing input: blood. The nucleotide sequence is TGTGCCAGTAGTATCGGCGCCTCTAACTATGGCTACACCTTC. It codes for CASSIGASNYGYTF.